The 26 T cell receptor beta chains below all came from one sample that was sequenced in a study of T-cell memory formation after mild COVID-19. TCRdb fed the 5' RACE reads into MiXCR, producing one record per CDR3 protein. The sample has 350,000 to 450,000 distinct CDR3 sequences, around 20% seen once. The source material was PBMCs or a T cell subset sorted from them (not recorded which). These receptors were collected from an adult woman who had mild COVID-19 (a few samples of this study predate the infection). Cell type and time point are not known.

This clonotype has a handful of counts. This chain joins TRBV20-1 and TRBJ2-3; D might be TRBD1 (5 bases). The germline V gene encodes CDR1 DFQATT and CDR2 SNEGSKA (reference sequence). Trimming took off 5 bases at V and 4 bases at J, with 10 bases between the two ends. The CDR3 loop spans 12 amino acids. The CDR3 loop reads CSAPRGPDTQYF. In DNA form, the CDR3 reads TGCAGTGCTCCTAGGGGTCCAGATACGCAGTATTTT.

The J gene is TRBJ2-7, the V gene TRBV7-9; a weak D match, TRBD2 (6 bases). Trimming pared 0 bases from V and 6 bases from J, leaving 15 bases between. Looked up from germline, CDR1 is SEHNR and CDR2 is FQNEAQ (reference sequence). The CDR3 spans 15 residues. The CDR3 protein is CASSLAVGGLIEQYF. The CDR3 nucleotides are TGTGCCAGCAGCTTAGCGGTCGGGGGATTGATCGAGCAGTACTTC.

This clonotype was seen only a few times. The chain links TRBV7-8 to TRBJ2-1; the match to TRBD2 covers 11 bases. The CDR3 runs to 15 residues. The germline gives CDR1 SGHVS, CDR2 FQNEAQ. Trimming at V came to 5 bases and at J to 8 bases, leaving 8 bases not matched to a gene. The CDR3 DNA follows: TGTGCCAGCAGCCTCATAGCGGGAGGGTCATATGAGCAGTTCTTC. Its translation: CASSLIAGGSYEQFF.

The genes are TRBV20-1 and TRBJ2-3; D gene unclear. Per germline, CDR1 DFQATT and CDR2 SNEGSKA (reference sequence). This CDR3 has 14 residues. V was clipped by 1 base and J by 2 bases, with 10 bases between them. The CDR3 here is CSARGASHTDTQYF. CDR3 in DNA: TGCAGTGCTAGAGGCGCCTCCCACACAGATACGCAGTATTTT.

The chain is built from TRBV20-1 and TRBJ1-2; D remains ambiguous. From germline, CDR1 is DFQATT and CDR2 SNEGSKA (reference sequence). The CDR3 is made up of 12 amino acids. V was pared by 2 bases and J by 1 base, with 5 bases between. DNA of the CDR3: TGCAGTGCTAGATTCGGTAACTATGGCTACACCTTC. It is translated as CSARFGNYGYTF.

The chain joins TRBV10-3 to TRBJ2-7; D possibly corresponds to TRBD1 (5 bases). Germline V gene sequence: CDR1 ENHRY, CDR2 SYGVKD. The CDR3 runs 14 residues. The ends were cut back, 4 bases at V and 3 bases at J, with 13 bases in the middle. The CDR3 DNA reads TGTGCCATCAGTGCCACCATCAGGGACTACGAGCAGTACTTC. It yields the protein CAISATIRDYEQYF.

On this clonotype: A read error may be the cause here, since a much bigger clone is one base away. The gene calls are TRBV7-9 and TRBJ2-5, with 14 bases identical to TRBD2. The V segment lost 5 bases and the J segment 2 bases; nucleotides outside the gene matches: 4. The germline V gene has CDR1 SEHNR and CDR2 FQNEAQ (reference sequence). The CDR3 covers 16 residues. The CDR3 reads CASSRGTSGSQETQYF. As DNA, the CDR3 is TGTGCCAGCAGCCGCGGGACTAGCGGGAGTCAAGAGACCCAGTACTTC.

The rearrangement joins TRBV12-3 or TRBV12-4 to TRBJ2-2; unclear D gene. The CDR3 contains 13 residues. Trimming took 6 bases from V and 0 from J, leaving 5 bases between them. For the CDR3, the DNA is TGTGCCAGCAGAAGGGCGAACACCGGGGAGCTGTTTTTT. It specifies CASRRANTGELFF.

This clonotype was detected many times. CDR3 sequence (DNA): TGTGCCAGCAGTCCCGATCGGGGGCGAAAGACCCAGTACTTC. It specifies CASSPDRGRKTQYF. This chain connects TRBV12-3 or TRBV12-4 to TRBJ2-5; D assignment may be TRBD1 or TRBD2 (6 bases each). V lost 5 bases and J lost 6, with 16 bases in between. The CDR3 spans 14 residues.

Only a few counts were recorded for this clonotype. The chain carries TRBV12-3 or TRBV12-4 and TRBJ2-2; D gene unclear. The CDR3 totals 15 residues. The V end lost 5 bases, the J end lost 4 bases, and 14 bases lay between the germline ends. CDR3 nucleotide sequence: TGTGCCAGCAGTCGGTACATAGGAGCCACCGGGGAGCTGTTTTTT. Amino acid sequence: CASSRYIGATGELFF.

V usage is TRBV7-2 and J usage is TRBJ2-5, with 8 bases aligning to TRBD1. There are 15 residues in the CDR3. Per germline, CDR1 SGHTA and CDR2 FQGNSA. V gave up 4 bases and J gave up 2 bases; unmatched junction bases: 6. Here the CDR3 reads CASSSPQGVQETQYF. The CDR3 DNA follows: TGTGCCAGCAGCTCACCACAGGGGGTACAAGAGACCCAGTACTTC.

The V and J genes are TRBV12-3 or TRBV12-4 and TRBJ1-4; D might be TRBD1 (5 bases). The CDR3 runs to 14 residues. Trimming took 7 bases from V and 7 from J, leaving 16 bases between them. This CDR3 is CASNFVGRGEKLFF. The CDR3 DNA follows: TGTGCCAGCAATTTTGTGGGGCGAGGTGAAAAACTGTTTTTT.

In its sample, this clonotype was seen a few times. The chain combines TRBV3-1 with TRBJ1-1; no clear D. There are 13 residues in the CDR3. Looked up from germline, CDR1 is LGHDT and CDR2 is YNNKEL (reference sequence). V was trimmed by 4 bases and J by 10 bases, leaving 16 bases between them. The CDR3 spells CASSPHAGGRAFF. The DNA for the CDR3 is TGTGCCAGCAGCCCCCACGCTGGAGGCAGAGCTTTCTTT.

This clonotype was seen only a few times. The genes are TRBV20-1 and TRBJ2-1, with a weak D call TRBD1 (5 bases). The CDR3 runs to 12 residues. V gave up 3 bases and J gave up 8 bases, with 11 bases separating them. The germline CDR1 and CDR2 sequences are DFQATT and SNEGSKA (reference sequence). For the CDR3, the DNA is TGCAGTGCTAGTAGGGGATTGGATGAGCAGTTCTTC. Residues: CSASRGLDEQFF.

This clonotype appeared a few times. The chain's CDR3 is CASTKKGTTYEQYF. For the CDR3, the DNA is TGTGCCAGCACCAAAAAGGGGACGACCTACGAGCAGTACTTC. V usage is TRBV6-5 and J usage is TRBJ2-7; either TRBD1 or TRBD2 may fit D (5 bases each). Germline CDR1 MNHEY, CDR2 SVGAGI. This CDR3 is 14 amino acids long. V dropped 7 bases and J dropped 2 bases, with 15 bases sitting between them.

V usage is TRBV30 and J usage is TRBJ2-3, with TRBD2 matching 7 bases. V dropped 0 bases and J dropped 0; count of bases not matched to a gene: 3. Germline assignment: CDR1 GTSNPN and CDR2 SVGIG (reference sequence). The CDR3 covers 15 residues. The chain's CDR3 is CAWSVQAGSTDTQYF. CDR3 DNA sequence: TGTGCCTGGAGTGTACAAGCGGGAAGCACAGATACGCAGTATTTT.

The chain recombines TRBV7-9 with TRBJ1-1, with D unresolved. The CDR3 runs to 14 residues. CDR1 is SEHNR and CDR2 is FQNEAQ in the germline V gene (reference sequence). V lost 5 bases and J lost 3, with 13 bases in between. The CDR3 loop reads CASSDRERDTEAFF. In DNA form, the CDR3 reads TGTGCCAGCAGCGACCGGGAAAGGGACACTGAAGCTTTCTTT.

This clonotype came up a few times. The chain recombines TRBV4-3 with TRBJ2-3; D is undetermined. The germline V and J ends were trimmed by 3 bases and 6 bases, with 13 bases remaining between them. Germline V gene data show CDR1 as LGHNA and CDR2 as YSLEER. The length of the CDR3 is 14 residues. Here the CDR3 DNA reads TGCGCCAGCAGCCATCGGCCACGGGCGGATACGCAGTATTTT. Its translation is CASSHRPRADTQYF.

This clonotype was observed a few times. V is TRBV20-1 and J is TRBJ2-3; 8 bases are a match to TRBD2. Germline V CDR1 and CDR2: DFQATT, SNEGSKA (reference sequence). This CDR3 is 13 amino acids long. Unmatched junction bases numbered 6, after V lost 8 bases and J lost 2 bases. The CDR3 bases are TGCAGTCGCCCGACTAGCGACACAGATACGCAGTATTTT. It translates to CSRPTSDTDTQYF.

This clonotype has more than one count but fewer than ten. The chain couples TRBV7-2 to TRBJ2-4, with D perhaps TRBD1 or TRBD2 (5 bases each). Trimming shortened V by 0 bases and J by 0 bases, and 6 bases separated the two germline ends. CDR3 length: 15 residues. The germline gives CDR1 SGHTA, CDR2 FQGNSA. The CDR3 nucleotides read TGTGCCAGCAGCTTAGCCGGGACAGCCAAAAACATTCAGTACTTC. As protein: CASSLAGTAKNIQYF.

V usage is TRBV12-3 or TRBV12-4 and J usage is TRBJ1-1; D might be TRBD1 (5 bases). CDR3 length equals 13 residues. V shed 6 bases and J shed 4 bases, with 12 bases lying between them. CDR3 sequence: CASRPGTATEAFF. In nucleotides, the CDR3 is TGTGCCAGCAGACCCGGGACCGCCACTGAAGCTTTCTTT.

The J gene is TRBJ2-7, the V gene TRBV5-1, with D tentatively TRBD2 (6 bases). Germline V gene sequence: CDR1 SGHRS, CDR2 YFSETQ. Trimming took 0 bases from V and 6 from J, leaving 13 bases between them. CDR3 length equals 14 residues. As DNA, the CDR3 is TGCGCCAGCAGCTTGGGGGCTCCCGGGGGCGAGCAGTACTTC. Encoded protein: CASSLGAPGGEQYF.

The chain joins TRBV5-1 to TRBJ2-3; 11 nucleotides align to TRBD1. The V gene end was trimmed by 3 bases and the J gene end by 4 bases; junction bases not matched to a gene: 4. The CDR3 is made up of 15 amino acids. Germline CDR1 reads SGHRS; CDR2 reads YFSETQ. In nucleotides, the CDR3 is TGCGCCAGCAGCTCGAGGGACAGGGGGGCAGATACGCAGTATTTT. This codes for CASSSRDRGADTQYF.

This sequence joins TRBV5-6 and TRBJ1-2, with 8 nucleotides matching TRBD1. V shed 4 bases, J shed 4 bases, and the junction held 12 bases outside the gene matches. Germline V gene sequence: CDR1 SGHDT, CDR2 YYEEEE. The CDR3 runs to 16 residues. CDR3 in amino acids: CASSASGGQGGYGYTF. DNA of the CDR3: TGTGCCAGCAGCGCGTCGGGTGGACAGGGAGGCTATGGCTACACCTTC.

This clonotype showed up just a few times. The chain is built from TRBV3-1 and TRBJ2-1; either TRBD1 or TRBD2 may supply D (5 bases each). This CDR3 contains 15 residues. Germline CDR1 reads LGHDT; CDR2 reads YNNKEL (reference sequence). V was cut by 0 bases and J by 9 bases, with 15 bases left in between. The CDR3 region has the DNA TGTGCCAGCAGCCAAGATCTGGCTAGTGGGACTGAGCAGTTCTTC. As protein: CASSQDLASGTEQFF.

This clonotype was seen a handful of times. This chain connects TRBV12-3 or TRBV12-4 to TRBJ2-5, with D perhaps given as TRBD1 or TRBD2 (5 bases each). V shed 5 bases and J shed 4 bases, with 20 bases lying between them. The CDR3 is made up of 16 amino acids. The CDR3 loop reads CASSPGWQGRGETQYF. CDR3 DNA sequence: TGTGCCAGCAGTCCGGGATGGCAGGGAAGGGGAGAGACCCAGTACTTC.